Below are 26 T cell receptor beta chains sequenced from a single sample in a study of blood T cell repertoires in COVID-19. Method: immunoSEQ multiplex PCR; TCRdb's copy keeps in-frame clones and lacks some. The sample carries roughly 47,000 clones, about 90% recorded once. Sequences were obtained from peripheral blood. The receptors were gathered from a man over 45 with acute or convalescent COVID-19.

The chain carries TRBV6-1 and TRBJ2-1, with 10 bases identical to TRBD1. There are 12 residues in the CDR3. The germline CDR1 and CDR2 sequences are MNHNS and SASEGT. The ends lost 2 bases at V and 15 bases at J; junction bases unmatched: 4. DNA of the CDR3: TGTGCCAGCAGTGAACTCCGGGACAGGGGGTTCTTC. It yields the protein CASSELRDRGFF.

The chain recombines TRBV3-1 (or the pseudogene TRBV3-2) with TRBJ1-6; D uncertain. This CDR3 is built from 14 residues. Trimming took off 2 bases at V and 13 bases at J, with 15 bases between the two ends. Germline V lookup: CDR1 LGHDT, CDR2 YNNKEL (reference sequence). CDR3 DNA: TGTGCCAGCAGCCAACGCCTCGGCAGGTCCCCCCTCCACTTT. Translating it yields CASSQRLGRSPLHF.

CDR3 DNA sequence: TGTGCCAGTAATTCCGGTCTCTCGGGAGAAAAACTGTTTTTT. Its translation is CASNSGLSGEKLFF. The chain uses TRBV19 and TRBJ1-4; D gene unclear. This CDR3 spans 14 amino acids. V was clipped by 7 bases and J by 8 bases, with 17 bases between them. The germline V gene encodes CDR1 LNHDA and CDR2 SQIVND (reference sequence).

The chain combines TRBV6-1 with TRBJ1-2, with a possible D match to TRBD1 (6 bases). This CDR3 region has 14 residues. V was trimmed by 1 base and J by 3 bases, leaving 9 bases between them. Germline CDR1 is MNHNS and CDR2 is SASEGT. In DNA, the CDR3 is TGTGCCAGCAGTGAAGTCCAGGGGTACTATGGCTACACCTTC. Translation gives CASSEVQGYYGYTF.

The genes are TRBV5-1 and TRBJ2-3, with a possible D match to TRBD1 (6 bases). This CDR3 is 13 amino acids long. The germline V and J ends were trimmed by 6 bases and 11 bases, with 19 bases remaining between them. The V gene's germline CDR1 is SGHRS and CDR2 YFSETQ. CDR3 in DNA: TGCGCCAGCAAGTTCGGGGACAACAATGTGCAGTATTTT. It is translated as CASKFGDNNVQYF.

This clone was picked up one time. The rearrangement links TRBV18 to TRBJ2-3, with 10 bases identical to TRBD2. Germline CDR1 is KGHSH and CDR2 is LQKENI. The CDR3 totals 15 residues. Losses at the gene ends were 3 bases for V and 1 base for J; bases not matched to a gene: 1. CDR3 nucleotide sequence: TGTGCCAGCTCACCCGGGACTAGCGGCACAGATACGCAGTATTTT. It encodes CASSPGTSGTDTQYF. Full variable domain (remainder filled in from reference TRBV18 and TRBJ2-3): NAGVMQNPRHLVRRRGQEARLRCSPMKGHSHVYWYRQLPEEGLKFMVYLQKENIIDESGMPKERFSAEFPKEGPSILRIQQVVRGDSAAYFCASSPGTSGTDTQYFGPGTRLTVL.

The chain uses TRBV6-5 and TRBJ1-2, with D possibly TRBD1 on 5 matching bases. Germline V lookup: CDR1 MNHEY, CDR2 SVGAGI. Trimming removed 2 bases from V and 14 bases from J, with 18 bases in between. The CDR3 covers 13 residues. CDR3 sequence: CASSYDSQGALTF. The CDR3 DNA reads as TGTGCCAGCAGTTACGATTCGCAGGGCGCCTTGACCTTC.

The chain couples TRBV12-3 or TRBV12-4 to TRBJ1-1; D uncertain. Trimming stripped 2 bases from V and 4 bases from J, with 5 bases between. CDR3 length equals 12 residues. The CDR3 region is CASSLPVTEAFF. The CDR3 DNA sequence: TGTGCCAGCAGTTTACCGGTCACTGAAGCTTTCTTT.

V and J are TRBV7-3 and TRBJ2-1; D is possibly TRBD2 (5 bases). The germline gives CDR1 SGHTA, CDR2 FQGTGA. Trimming left V 5 bases short and J 3 bases short, with 17 bases between. This CDR3 has 16 amino acids. The CDR3 DNA sequence: TGTGCCAGCAGCCCCCGAGGGCTAGTGGGCTACAATGAGCAGTTCTTC. This encodes CASSPRGLVGYNEQFF.

The genes are TRBV12-3 or TRBV12-4 and TRBJ2-4; D might be TRBD1 (5 bases). The CDR3 length is 12 residues. The V end lost 7 bases, the J end lost 6 bases, and 10 bases lay between the germline ends. CDR3 nucleotide sequence: TGTGCCAGCAATGCGGACACAAACATTCAGTACTTC. This sequence encodes CASNADTNIQYF.

The chain is built from TRBV4-2 and TRBJ2-7; 7 bases fit TRBD2. Germline V gene sequence: CDR1 LGHNA, CDR2 YNFKEQ. V was clipped by 5 bases and J by 7 bases; unmatched bases: 11. This CDR3 is built from 14 residues. CDR3 DNA sequence: TGTGCCAGCAGCACAAGCCCGGGGGGTTATGAGCAGTACTTC. This translates into CASSTSPGGYEQYF.

The J gene is TRBJ1-5, the V gene TRBV30; D might be TRBD1 (6 bases). CDR1 is GTSNPN and CDR2 is SVGIG in the germline V gene (reference sequence). Trimming shortened V by 0 bases and J by 0 bases, and 15 bases separated the two germline ends. CDR3 length equals 17 residues. CDR3 loop: CAWSVRQGIYSNQPQHF. As DNA, the CDR3 is TGTGCCTGGAGTGTACGGCAGGGGATTTATAGCAATCAGCCCCAGCATTTT. Full variable domain (outside the CDR3, taken from reference TRBV30 and TRBJ1-5): SQTIHQWPATLVQPVGSPLSLECTVEGTSNPNLYWYRQAAGRGLQLLFYSVGIGQISSEVPQNLSASRPQDRQFILSSKKLLLSDSGFYLCAWSVRQGIYSNQPQHFGDGTRLSIL.

V and J are TRBV5-1 and TRBJ2-1, with 7 bases fitting TRBD2. This CDR3 contains 15 residues. The junction had 6 bases not matched to a gene; V was cut back by 1 base and J by 5 bases. CDR1 is SGHRS and CDR2 is YFSETQ in the germline V gene. CDR3 in amino acids: CASSLQVTSNNEQFF. CDR3 coding DNA: TGCGCCAGCAGCTTGCAGGTGACTAGCAACAATGAGCAGTTCTTC.

The chain recombines TRBV6-5 with TRBJ1-2; 9 bases match TRBD1. The germline CDR1 and CDR2 sequences are MNHEY and SVGAGI. Trimming removed 5 bases from V and 7 bases from J; junction bases left unmatched: 11. This CDR3 is 15 amino acids long. The CDR3 sequence is CASSPPGTGNPGYTF. The CDR3 DNA is TGTGCCAGCAGTCCCCCTGGGACAGGGAACCCTGGCTACACCTTC.

The chain is built from TRBV7-3 and TRBJ2-5; the D gene is possibly TRBD2 (6 bases). The CDR3 totals 14 residues. Trimming pared 5 bases from V and 1 base from J, leaving 11 bases between. Germline loops: CDR1 SGHTA, CDR2 FQGTGA. The CDR3, as DNA: TGTGCCAGCAGCAGGGGAGGCGGCCAAGAGACCCAGTACTTC. It specifies CASSRGGGQETQYF.

The rearrangement uses TRBV6-2 or TRBV6-3 and TRBJ2-7; D is possibly TRBD1 (6 bases). Germline assignment: CDR1 MNHEY and CDR2 SVGEGT. The CDR3 is 15 residues long. The ends were cut back, 0 bases at V and 4 bases at J, with 13 bases in the middle. The CDR3 protein is CASSYSRAGDYEQYF. The CDR3 DNA is TGTGCCAGCAGTTACTCCAGGGCAGGGGATTACGAGCAGTACTTC.

The rearrangement joins TRBV11-2 to TRBJ2-2; D not certain. This CDR3 has 12 amino acids. V lost 7 bases to trimming and J lost 9 bases, with 12 bases between them. Germline assignment: CDR1 SGHAT and CDR2 FQNNGV. The CDR3 here is CASTELNRELFF. Here the CDR3 DNA reads TGTGCCAGCACCGAACTTAATAGGGAGCTGTTTTTT.

The chain joins TRBV5-6 to TRBJ2-5; 8 nucleotides align to TRBD2. This CDR3 spans 16 amino acids. V trimming: 0 bases; J trimming: 1 base; junction bases outside the gene matches: 5. Germline CDR1 is SGHDT and CDR2 is YYEEEE. In DNA form, the CDR3 reads TGTGCCAGCAGCTTGGGCTGGCGGGGGGCCCAAGAGACCCAGTACTTC. Its protein product is CASSLGWRGAQETQYF.

This clone is medium-sized (0.01 to 0.1%) within its sample. This sequence joins TRBV7-9 and TRBJ2-1, with 7 bases identical to TRBD1. The CDR3 spans 16 residues. Trimming cost V 5 bases and J 5 bases; bases outside gene matches: 12. The germline gives CDR1 SEHNR, CDR2 FQNEAQ (reference sequence). This chain's CDR3 is CASSPRDSHSNNEQFF. The CDR3 bases are TGTGCCAGCAGCCCTAGGGACAGCCATTCTAACAATGAGCAGTTCTTC. The variable domain in full, completed from reference TRBV7-9 and TRBJ2-1, reads DTGVSQNPRHKITKRGQNVTFRCDPISEHNRLYWYRQTLGQGPEFLTYFQNEAQLEKSRLLSDRFSAERPKGSFSTLEIQRTEQGDSAMYLCASSPRDSHSNNEQFFGPGTRLTVL.

J is TRBJ1-5 and V is TRBV6-1, with D maybe TRBD1 (6 bases). This CDR3 spans 14 amino acids. With 5 bases removed from V and 3 bases from J, the gap between germline ends came to 11 bases. The V gene's germline CDR1 is MNHNS and CDR2 SASEGT. The DNA of the CDR3 is TGTGCCAGCAGTAAAGGACAGATCAATCAGCCCCAGCATTTT. It specifies CASSKGQINQPQHF.

The chain links TRBV28 to TRBJ1-1, with TRBD1 as a possible D gene (5 bases). The germline CDR1 and CDR2 sequences are MDHEN and SYDVKM. V dropped 3 bases and J dropped 5 bases, with 13 bases sitting between them. CDR3 size: 14 residues. CDR3 nucleotide sequence: TGTGCCAGCAGTTTCTATCCGGGGGAAACTGAAGCTTTCTTT. It encodes CASSFYPGETEAFF.

This chain joins TRBV9 and TRBJ2-1; D gene ambiguous. Trimming removed 2 bases at V and 0 bases at J, with 9 bases between. The CDR3 is made up of 15 amino acids. From germline, CDR1 is SGDLS and CDR2 YYNGEE. The CDR3 loop reads CASSVGLSSYNEQFF. For the CDR3, the DNA is TGTGCCAGCAGCGTTGGGCTAAGCTCCTACAATGAGCAGTTCTTC.

The rearrangement links TRBV27 to TRBJ1-6; D ambiguous. This CDR3 has 15 residues. Germline CDR1 and CDR2: MNHEY and SMNVEV (reference sequence). The ends were cut back, 3 bases at V and 8 bases at J, with 14 bases in the middle. The CDR3 here is CASSFVWEKDSPLHF. The CDR3 DNA is TGTGCCAGCAGTTTTGTTTGGGAGAAAGATTCACCCCTCCACTTT.

The J gene is TRBJ2-7, the V gene TRBV6-4, with TRBD1 as a possible D gene (7 bases). Germline CDR1 and CDR2: MRHNA and SNTAGT. This CDR3 comprises 15 residues. Trimming shortened V by 6 bases and J by 3 bases, and 18 bases separated the two germline ends. CDR3: CASSRGTATIYEQYF. CDR3 DNA sequence: TGTGCCAGCAGCCGCGGGACAGCCACTATCTACGAGCAGTACTTC.

V usage is TRBV3-1 (or the pseudogene TRBV3-2) and J usage is TRBJ2-7, with D perhaps matching TRBD2 (5 bases). Trimming cost V 3 bases and J 6 bases, with 9 bases left between them. Germline CDR1 reads LGHDT; CDR2 reads YNNKEL (reference sequence). This CDR3 region has 12 residues. For the CDR3, the DNA is TGTGCCAGCAGCCACGGAGGTACCGAGCAGTACTTC. Protein: CASSHGGTEQYF.

The rearrangement uses TRBV21-1 and TRBJ1-1; TRBD1 was called by the table and not checked on the DNA. TRBV21-1 is an annotated pseudogene. The CDR3 totals 18 residues. CDR3 in amino acids: CASSKALRLAQGNTEAFF. The CDR3 DNA sequence: TGTGCCAGCAGCAAAGCCCTACGTCTTGCCCAGGGGAACACTGAAGCTTTCTTT.